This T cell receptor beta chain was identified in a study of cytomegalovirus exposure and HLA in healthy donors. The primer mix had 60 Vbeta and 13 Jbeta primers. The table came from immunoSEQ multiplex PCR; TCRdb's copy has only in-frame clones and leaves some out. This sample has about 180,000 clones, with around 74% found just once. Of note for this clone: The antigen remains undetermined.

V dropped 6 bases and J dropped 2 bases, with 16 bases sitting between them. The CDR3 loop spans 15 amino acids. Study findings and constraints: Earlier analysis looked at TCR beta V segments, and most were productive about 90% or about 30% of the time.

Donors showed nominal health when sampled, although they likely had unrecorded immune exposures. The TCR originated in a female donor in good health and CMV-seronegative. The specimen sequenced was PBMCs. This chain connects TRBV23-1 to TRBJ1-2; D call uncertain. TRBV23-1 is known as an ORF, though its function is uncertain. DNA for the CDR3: TGCGCCAGCAGCCACCCCCCCGACACCAACTATGGCTACACCTTC. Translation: CASSHPPDTNYGYTF.